The 29 T cell receptor beta chains listed next were all sequenced from one sample in a study of T cells in localized non-small cell lung cancer. Only in-frame clones appear in the TCRdb table, and some are missing; sequencing was by immunoSEQ multiplex PCR. This table holds around 54,000 clones, roughly 88% found once. The sample consisted of peripheral blood, taken before any cancer treatment. These receptors were collected from a male donor aged 60 or older with stage III squamous cell lung carcinoma.

The chain has TRBV2 and TRBJ2-2; D call uncertain. V lost 7 bases and J lost 3, with 12 bases in between. From germline, CDR1 is SNHLY and CDR2 FYNNEI. The CDR3 has 14 amino acids. The CDR3 nucleotides read TGTGCCAGCATCCCGGGTCCAGACACCGGGGAGCTGTTTTTT. Protein: CASIPGPDTGELFF. Full variable domain (outside the CDR3, taken from reference TRBV2 and TRBJ2-2): EPEVTQTPSHQVTQMGQEVILRCVPISNHLYFYWYRQILGQKVEFLVSFYNNEISEKSEIFDDQFSVERPDGSNFTLKIRSTKLEDSAMYFCASIPGPDTGELFFGEGSRLTVL.

This chain connects TRBV25-1 to TRBJ2-5; D is perhaps TRBD2 (5 bases). Between the trimmed V and J ends, which lost 6 bases and 4 bases, there was a span of 18 bases. CDR1 and CDR2 (germline): MGHDK, SYGVNS. The CDR3 sequence is 15 residues long. CDR3 residues: CASSGGEGRGETQYF. As DNA, the CDR3 is TGTGCCAGCAGCGGAGGAGAAGGTCGGGGAGAGACCCAGTACTTC.

V and J are TRBV7-9 and TRBJ2-1, with a possible D match to TRBD2 (5 bases). V was pared by 5 bases and J by 3 bases, with 17 bases between. CDR3 length: 16 amino acids. Germline V CDR1 and CDR2: SEHNR, FQNEAQ (reference sequence). The CDR3 reads CASSPTRGVGYNEQFF. The DNA of the CDR3 is TGTGCCAGCAGCCCCACCCGGGGTGTGGGCTACAATGAGCAGTTCTTC. Complete variable domain (other parts from reference TRBV7-9 and TRBJ2-1): DTGVSQNPRHKITKRGQNVTFRCDPISEHNRLYWYRQTLGQGPEFLTYFQNEAQLEKSRLLSDRFSAERPKGSFSTLEIQRTEQGDSAMYLCASSPTRGVGYNEQFFGPGTRLTVL.

The chain combines TRBV5-1 with TRBJ2-5; 8 nucleotides agree with TRBD1. CDR3 length equals 14 residues. CDR1 and CDR2 from the germline V gene are SGHRS and YFSETQ. The trim removed 0 bases at V and 3 bases at J, leaving 1 base unmatched. CDR3 sequence: CASSLGQGKETQYF. CDR3 DNA sequence: TGCGCCAGCAGCTTGGGACAGGGGAAAGAGACCCAGTACTTC.

The CDR3 spells CASSFLQPYEQYF. CDR3 nucleotides: TGTGCCAGCAGTTTCCTACAGCCCTACGAGCAGTACTTC. The genes are TRBV27 and TRBJ2-7; no definite D call. Trimming shortened V by 3 bases and J by 2 bases, and 8 bases separated the two germline ends. Per germline, CDR1 MNHEY and CDR2 SMNVEV (reference sequence). The CDR3 totals 13 residues.

This chain uses TRBV7-3 with TRBJ2-3, with 7 bases matching TRBD2. The germline V gene has CDR1 SGHTA and CDR2 FQGTGA. Germline trimming cut 8 bases from V and 2 bases from J; bases unmatched to any gene: 4. This CDR3 has 13 residues. The CDR3 DNA reads TGTGCCAGCGGGGGGGTTTTCACAGATACGCAGTATTTT. As protein: CASGGVFTDTQYF.

The chain is built from TRBV30 and TRBJ1-4; 10 nucleotides align to TRBD1. This CDR3 region has 13 residues. The germline gives CDR1 GTSNPN, CDR2 SVGIG (reference sequence). Trimming took 4 bases from V and 8 from J; bases not matched to a gene: 4. The CDR3 DNA follows: TGTGCCTGGAAACGGGACAGGGGAGAAAAACTGTTTTTT. Amino acids: CAWKRDRGEKLFF.

The J gene is TRBJ2-7, the V gene TRBV27; D is undetermined. CDR1 MNHEY and CDR2 SMNVEV come from the germline V gene (reference sequence). The CDR3 runs to 13 residues. The V gene lost 2 bases and the J gene lost 2 bases, with 7 bases spanning the gap. This CDR3 reads CASSLKVTYEQYF. The CDR3, as DNA: TGTGCCAGCAGTTTAAAGGTAACCTACGAGCAGTACTTC.

The rearrangement links TRBV11-2 to TRBJ2-7, with TRBD1 matching 10 bases. J lost 3 bases, V lost 5 bases, and 7 bases had no gene match. The CDR3 is 15 residues long. The germline CDR1 and CDR2 sequences are SGHAT and FQNNGV. CDR3 DNA sequence: TGTGCCAGCAGCCGGACGGGACAGGGGTTCTACGAGCAGTACTTC. This translates into CASSRTGQGFYEQYF.

The genes are TRBV5-6 and TRBJ2-3; 7 nucleotides agree with TRBD2. The CDR3 extends over 15 amino acids. Germline V gene sequence: CDR1 SGHDT, CDR2 YYEEEE. J gave up 3 bases and V 1 base, and 5 bases lay outside the gene matches. The CDR3 is CASSLYLRETDTQYF. The CDR3 coding sequence is TGTGCCAGCAGCTTGTATCTGCGGGAGACAGATACGCAGTATTTT.

The chain couples TRBV2 to TRBJ1-5, with TRBD1 as a possible D gene (5 bases). The CDR3 is 14 residues long. The germline V gene encodes CDR1 SNHLY and CDR2 FYNNEI. V was pared by 6 bases and J by 3 bases, with 12 bases between. This CDR3 reads CASSKVGTNQPQHF. CDR3 sequence (DNA): TGTGCCAGCAGCAAGGTCGGGACCAATCAGCCCCAGCATTTT.

V gene TRBV19 combines with J gene TRBJ1-5; TRBD1 aligns across 7 bases. CDR1 and CDR2 (germline): LNHDA, SQIVND (reference sequence). V trimming: 6 bases; J trimming: 6 bases; junction bases outside the gene matches: 5. This CDR3 comprises 13 residues. CDR3 bases: TGTGCCAGTAGCGACAGGGCGGCTCAGCCCCAGCATTTT. Translating it yields CASSDRAAQPQHF.

This clone was picked up one time. V is TRBV6-6 and J is TRBJ1-1; no definite D call. The CDR3 length is 15 residues. Between the trimmed V and J ends, which lost 5 bases and 6 bases, there was a span of 19 bases. Germline V CDR1 and CDR2: MNHNY, SVGAGI (reference sequence). In DNA form, the CDR3 reads TGTGCCAGCAGTACAATGGGGAGGGTGGGTGCTGAAGCTTTCTTT. As protein: CASSTMGRVGAEAFF.

The chain recombines TRBV7-2 with TRBJ1-5; maybe TRBD1 (5 bases). The CDR3 has 13 residues. Germline loops: CDR1 SGHTA, CDR2 FQGNSA. V lost 4 bases and J lost 5, with 9 bases in between. This chain's CDR3 is CASSYGRDQPQHF. The DNA of the CDR3 is TGTGCCAGCAGCTACGGCAGGGATCAGCCCCAGCATTTT.

To note about this clone: One end of the junction varies from germline; a read error may be responsible. The chain is built from TRBV20-1 and TRBJ1-1; 8 bases agree with TRBD1. This CDR3 spans 10 amino acids. Germline CDR1 reads DFQATT; CDR2 reads SNEGSKA (reference sequence). CDR3 amino acids: CSARGQEHSF. The DNA of the CDR3 is TGCAGTGCCCGGGGACAGGAGCATTCGTTT.

The chain joins TRBV28 to TRBJ1-6; D not resolved. Germline-derived CDR1 and CDR2 are MDHEN and SYDVKM. The V and J ends lost 6 bases and 7 bases respectively, with 10 bases between them. The CDR3 loop spans 13 amino acids. CDR3 in DNA: TGTGCCAGCAGCAGTATAACGAATTCACCCCTCCACTTT. It yields the protein CASSSITNSPLHF.

The rearrangement links TRBV7-2 to TRBJ2-5; 9 bases match TRBD1. The CDR3 is 15 amino acids. J was trimmed by 5 bases and V by 0 bases; bases with no gene match: 4. CDR1 SGHTA and CDR2 FQGNSA come from the germline V gene. The CDR3 DNA reads as TGTGCCAGCAGCTTAGCCGGGACAGGGTTGGAGACCCAGTACTTC. Translated, it gives CASSLAGTGLETQYF. Drawing the rest from reference TRBV7-2 and TRBJ2-5, the complete variable domain is GAGVSQSPSNKVTEKGKDVELRCDPISGHTALYWYRQSLGQGLEFLIYFQGNSAPDKSGLPSDRFSAERTGGSVSTLTIQRTQQEDSAVYLCASSLAGTGLETQYFGPGTRLLVL.

In this sample, this clone turned up once. Here the CDR3 DNA reads TGTGCCAGCAGTTGGGCTAGCCTTCCAGATACGCAGTATTTT. Its translation: CASSWASLPDTQYF. This chain links TRBV28 with TRBJ2-3; D is possibly TRBD2 (5 bases). The CDR3 has 14 residues. Germline V gene sequence: CDR1 MDHEN, CDR2 SYDVKM. With 4 bases removed from V and 4 bases from J, the gap between germline ends came to 12 bases.

This clone showed up just a few times. This sequence joins TRBV6-5 and TRBJ2-3; 7 bases are shared with TRBD1. The CDR3 loop spans 12 amino acids. Germline CDR1 and CDR2: MNHEY and SVGAGI. V dropped 6 bases and J dropped 4; count of bases not matched to a gene: 1. CDR3 amino acids: CASRGGADTQYF. The CDR3 DNA reads as TGTGCCAGCAGAGGGGGCGCAGATACGCAGTATTTT.

V gene TRBV7-2 combines with J gene TRBJ2-1, with 8 nucleotides matching TRBD1. The CDR3 is 14 residues long. From germline, CDR1 is SGHTA and CDR2 FQGNSA. V trimming: 0 bases; J trimming: 9 bases; junction bases outside the gene matches: 4. The CDR3 DNA reads as TGTGCCAGCAGCTTAGCGCAGGGGGCGAGTGAGCAGTTCTTC. Its protein is CASSLAQGASEQFF.

The V and J genes are TRBV7-9 and TRBJ2-3, with no clear D. CDR1 is SEHNR, CDR2 FQNEAQ, per germline (reference sequence). The CDR3 has 15 residues. V dropped 5 bases and J dropped 0 bases, with 12 bases sitting between them. CDR3 sequence (DNA): TGTGCCAGCAGCCCCCAACCCACTAGCACAGATACGCAGTATTTT. Its translation: CASSPQPTSTDTQYF.

In nucleotides, the CDR3 is TGTGCCAGCAGCCCGGGGGGAAGCTCCTACGAGCAGTACTTC. Protein sequence: CASSPGGSSYEQYF. V and J are TRBV4-2 and TRBJ2-7; 7 bases agree with TRBD2. Germline CDR1 and CDR2: LGHNA and YNFKEQ. V trimming: 4 bases; J trimming: 0 bases; junction bases outside the gene matches: 3. This CDR3 is built from 14 residues.

The chain uses TRBV18 and TRBJ1-1, with TRBD1 matching over 9 bases. Germline assignment: CDR1 KGHSH and CDR2 LQKENI. The CDR3 extends over 14 amino acids. Germline trimming cut 4 bases from V and 5 bases from J; bases unmatched to any gene: 5. The DNA for the CDR3 is TGTGCCAGCTCACTTAGACAGGGGGGGACTGAAGCTTTCTTT. Residues: CASSLRQGGTEAFF.

The rearrangement uses TRBV6-1 and TRBJ2-7, with 8 bases fitting TRBD1. This CDR3 has 14 amino acids. The ends lost 6 bases at V and 2 bases at J; junction bases unmatched: 6. CDR1 is MNHNS, CDR2 SASEGT, per germline. The CDR3 loop reads CASSPGQAPYEQYF. For the CDR3, the DNA is TGTGCCAGCAGCCCGGGACAGGCTCCCTACGAGCAGTACTTC.

Only a few counts were recorded for this clone. The gene calls are TRBV7-2 and TRBJ1-5, with 8 bases matching TRBD1. J was trimmed by 3 bases and V by 5 bases; bases with no gene match: 6. This CDR3 spans 15 amino acids. CDR1 and CDR2 (germline): SGHTA, FQGNSA. The CDR3 DNA is TGTGCCAGCAGCGGGCGGACAGGGCACAATCAGCCCCAGCATTTT. Amino acid sequence: CASSGRTGHNQPQHF.

This chain connects TRBV18 to TRBJ1-1; unclear D gene. The CDR3 length is 15 residues. Germline V gene data show CDR1 as KGHSH and CDR2 as LQKENI. V shed 3 bases and J shed 4 bases, with 15 bases lying between them. CDR3 nucleotides: TGTGCCAGCTCACCCCGGGAAGGATCGGCCACTGAAGCTTTCTTT. This sequence encodes CASSPREGSATEAFF. Combining the CDR3 with reference TRBV18 and TRBJ1-1 gives the whole variable domain NAGVMQNPRHLVRRRGQEARLRCSPMKGHSHVYWYRQLPEEGLKFMVYLQKENIIDESGMPKERFSAEFPKEGPSILRIQQVVRGDSAAYFCASSPREGSATEAFFGQGTRLTVV.

This sequence joins TRBV6-5 and TRBJ2-2; TRBD2 is a possible D gene (6 bases). Trimming took 7 bases from V and 6 from J, leaving 15 bases between them. Germline CDR1 reads MNHEY; CDR2 reads SVGAGI. This CDR3 is built from 14 residues. CDR3 coding DNA: TGTGCCAGCACCTCGACTAGTGTCCCCGGGGAGCTGTTTTTT. It translates to CASTSTSVPGELFF.

V usage is TRBV5-5 and J usage is TRBJ2-7, with 12 bases matching TRBD2. J gave up 0 bases and V 3 bases, and 13 bases lay outside the gene matches. The CDR3 totals 19 residues. The germline V gene encodes CDR1 SGHKS and CDR2 YYEKEE (reference sequence). For the CDR3, the DNA is TGTGCCAGCAGCTCCTTGACTAGCGGGAGATGGGGTAGCTCCTACGAGCAGTACTTC. It encodes CASSSLTSGRWGSSYEQYF. Complete variable domain (other parts from reference TRBV5-5 and TRBJ2-7): DAGVTQSPTHLIKTRGQQVTLRCSPISGHKSVSWYQQVLGQGPQFIFQYYEKEERGRGNFPDRFSARQFPNYSSELNVNALLLGDSALYLCASSSLTSGRWGSSYEQYFGPGTRLTVT.

The rearrangement uses TRBV19 and TRBJ1-3; maybe TRBD1 (5 bases). The V and J ends lost 4 bases and 4 bases respectively, with 17 bases between them. This CDR3 has 16 residues. CDR1 LNHDA and CDR2 SQIVND come from the germline V gene (reference sequence). DNA for the CDR3: TGTGCCAGTAGTACGACCCCCGTTGGGGGAGGAAACACCATATATTTT. Its translation is CASSTTPVGGGNTIYF.